This T cell receptor beta chain came from a study of patients and donors after allogeneic stem cell transplantation. The germline CDR1 and CDR2 sequences are KGHSH and LQKENI. The J segment lost 9 bases and the V segment lost 3 bases, leaving 11 bases of the junction unmatched. The CDR3 has 16 residues. Using its own MiXCR run on the RT-PCR reads, TCRdb lists one record per CDR3 protein. Of about 410,000 distinct CDR3 sequences listed, 16% are singletons. Sequences were obtained from blood, either unsorted or a sorted T cell fraction (not recorded which). This clonotype was obtained from a human donor who was either an allogeneic HSCT recipient or a stem cell or donor lymphocyte infusion donor (not recorded which). It is not recorded whose cells these are; they may come from a transplant donor. The V call is TRBV18, the J call TRBJ1-6; 7 nucleotides agree with TRBD1. CDR3: CASSPITGQGVSPLHF. The CDR3, as DNA: TGTGCCAGCTCACCGATTACGGGCCAGGGGGTTTCACCCCTCCACTTT.